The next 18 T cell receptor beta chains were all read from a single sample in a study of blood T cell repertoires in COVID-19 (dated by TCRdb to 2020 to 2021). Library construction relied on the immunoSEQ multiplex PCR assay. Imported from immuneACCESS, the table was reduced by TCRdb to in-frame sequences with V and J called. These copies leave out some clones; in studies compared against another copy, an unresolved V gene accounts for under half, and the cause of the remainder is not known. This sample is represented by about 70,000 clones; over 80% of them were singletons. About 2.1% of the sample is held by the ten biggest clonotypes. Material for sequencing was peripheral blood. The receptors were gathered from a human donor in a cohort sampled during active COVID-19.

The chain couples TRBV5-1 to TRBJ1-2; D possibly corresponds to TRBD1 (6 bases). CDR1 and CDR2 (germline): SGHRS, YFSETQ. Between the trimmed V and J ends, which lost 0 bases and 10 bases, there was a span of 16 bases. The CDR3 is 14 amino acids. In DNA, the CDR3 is TGCGCCAGCAGCTTGGCCGCAAGGACAGCGGACTACACCTTC. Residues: CASSLAARTADYTF.

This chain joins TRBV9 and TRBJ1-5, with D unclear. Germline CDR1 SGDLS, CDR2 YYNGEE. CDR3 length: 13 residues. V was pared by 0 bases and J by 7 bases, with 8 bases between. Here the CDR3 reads CASSVGSGQPQHF. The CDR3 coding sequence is TGTGCCAGCAGCGTAGGGTCCGGGCAGCCCCAGCATTTT.

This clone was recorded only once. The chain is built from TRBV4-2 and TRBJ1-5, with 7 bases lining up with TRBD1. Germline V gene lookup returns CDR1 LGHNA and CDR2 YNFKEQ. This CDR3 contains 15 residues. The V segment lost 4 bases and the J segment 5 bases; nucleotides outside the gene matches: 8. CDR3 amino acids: CASSPEGQFDQPQHF. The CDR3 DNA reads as TGTGCCAGCAGCCCTGAGGGACAGTTTGATCAGCCCCAGCATTTT.

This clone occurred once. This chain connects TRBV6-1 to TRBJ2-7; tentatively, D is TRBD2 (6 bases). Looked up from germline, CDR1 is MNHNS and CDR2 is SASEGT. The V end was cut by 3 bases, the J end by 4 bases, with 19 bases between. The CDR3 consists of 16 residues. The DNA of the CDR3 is TGTGCCAGCAGTGACCAGCGGGCGGGCATTAGATACGAGCAGTACTTC. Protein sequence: CASSDQRAGIRYEQYF.

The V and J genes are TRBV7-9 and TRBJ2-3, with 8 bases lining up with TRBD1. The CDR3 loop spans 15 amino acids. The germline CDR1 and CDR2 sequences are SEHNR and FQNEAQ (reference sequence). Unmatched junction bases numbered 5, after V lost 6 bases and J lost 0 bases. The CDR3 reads CASSWTGTSTDTQYF. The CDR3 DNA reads TGTGCCAGCAGTTGGACAGGGACTAGCACAGATACGCAGTATTTT.

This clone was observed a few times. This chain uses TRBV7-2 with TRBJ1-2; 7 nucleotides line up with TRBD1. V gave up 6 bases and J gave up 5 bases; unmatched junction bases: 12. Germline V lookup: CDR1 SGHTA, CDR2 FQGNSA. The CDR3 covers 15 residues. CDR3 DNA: TGTGCCAGCAGTTGGATAACCGGGACAGCATATGGCTACACCTTC. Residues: CASSWITGTAYGYTF.

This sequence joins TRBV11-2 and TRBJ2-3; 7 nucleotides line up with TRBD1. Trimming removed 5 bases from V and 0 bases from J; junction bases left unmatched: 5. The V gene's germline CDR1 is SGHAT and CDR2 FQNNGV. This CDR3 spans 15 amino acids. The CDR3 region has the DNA TGTGCCAGCAGCCAGGGGGTCTCTAGCACAGATACGCAGTATTTT. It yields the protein CASSQGVSSTDTQYF.

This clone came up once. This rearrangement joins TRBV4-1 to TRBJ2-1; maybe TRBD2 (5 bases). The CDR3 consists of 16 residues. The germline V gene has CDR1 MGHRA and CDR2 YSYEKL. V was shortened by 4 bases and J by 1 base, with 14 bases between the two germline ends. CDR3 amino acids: CASSLAEVTSYNEQFF. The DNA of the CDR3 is TGCGCCAGCAGCCTTGCGGAGGTAACGTCCTACAATGAGCAGTTCTTC.

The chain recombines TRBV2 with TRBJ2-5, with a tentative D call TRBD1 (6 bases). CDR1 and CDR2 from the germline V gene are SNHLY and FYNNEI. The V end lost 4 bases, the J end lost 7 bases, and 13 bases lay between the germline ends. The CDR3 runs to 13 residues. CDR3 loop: CASSVQGLGTQYF. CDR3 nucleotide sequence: TGTGCCAGCAGTGTCCAGGGGCTAGGGACCCAGTACTTC.

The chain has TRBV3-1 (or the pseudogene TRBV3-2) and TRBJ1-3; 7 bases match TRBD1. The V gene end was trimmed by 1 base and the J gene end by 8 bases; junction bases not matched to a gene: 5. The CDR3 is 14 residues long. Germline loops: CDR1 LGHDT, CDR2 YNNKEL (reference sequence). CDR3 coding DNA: TGTGCCAGCAGCCAAGGGTCAGGGGGTGACACCATATATTTT. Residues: CASSQGSGGDTIYF.

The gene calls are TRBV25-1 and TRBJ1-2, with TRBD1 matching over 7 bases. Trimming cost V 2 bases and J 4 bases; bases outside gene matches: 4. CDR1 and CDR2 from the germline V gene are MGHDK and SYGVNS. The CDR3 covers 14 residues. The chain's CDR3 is CASSEPGTAYGYTF. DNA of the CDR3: TGTGCCAGCAGTGAACCTGGGACAGCCTATGGCTACACCTTC.

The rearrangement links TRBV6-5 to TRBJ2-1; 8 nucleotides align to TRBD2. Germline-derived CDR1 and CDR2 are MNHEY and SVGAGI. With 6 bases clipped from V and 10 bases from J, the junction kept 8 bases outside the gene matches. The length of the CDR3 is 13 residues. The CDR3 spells CASSLHPGGEQFF. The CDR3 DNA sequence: TGTGCCAGCAGCCTCCATCCGGGGGGGGAGCAGTTCTTC.

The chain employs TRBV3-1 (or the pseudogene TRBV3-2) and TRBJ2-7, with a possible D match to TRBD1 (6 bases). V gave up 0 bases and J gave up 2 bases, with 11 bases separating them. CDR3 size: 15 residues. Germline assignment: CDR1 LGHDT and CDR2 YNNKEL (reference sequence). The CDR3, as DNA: TGTGCCAGCAGCCAAGATAGGACAGTGGCCTACGAGCAGTACTTC. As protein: CASSQDRTVAYEQYF.

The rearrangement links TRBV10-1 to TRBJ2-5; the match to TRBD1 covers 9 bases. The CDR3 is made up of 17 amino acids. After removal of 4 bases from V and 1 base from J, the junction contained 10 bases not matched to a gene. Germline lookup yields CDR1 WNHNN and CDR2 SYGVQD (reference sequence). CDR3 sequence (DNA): TGCGCCAGCAGTGGGTCCCCAGGACAGGGGATCCAAGAGACCCAGTACTTC. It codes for CASSGSPGQGIQETQYF.

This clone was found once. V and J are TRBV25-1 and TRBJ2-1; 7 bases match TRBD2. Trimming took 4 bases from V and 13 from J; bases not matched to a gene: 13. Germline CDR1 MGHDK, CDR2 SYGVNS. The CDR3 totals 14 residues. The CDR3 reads CASSVARGGRDQFF. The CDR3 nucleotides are TGTGCCAGCAGTGTCGCCCGGGGAGGGAGAGACCAGTTCTTC.

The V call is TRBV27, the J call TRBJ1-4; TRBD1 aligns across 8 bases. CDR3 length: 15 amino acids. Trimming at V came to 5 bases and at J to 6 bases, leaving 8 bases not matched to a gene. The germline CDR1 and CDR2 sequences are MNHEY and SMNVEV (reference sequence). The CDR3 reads CASSPGTGLHEKLFF. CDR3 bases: TGTGCCAGCAGTCCAGGGACAGGTCTCCATGAAAAACTGTTTTTT.

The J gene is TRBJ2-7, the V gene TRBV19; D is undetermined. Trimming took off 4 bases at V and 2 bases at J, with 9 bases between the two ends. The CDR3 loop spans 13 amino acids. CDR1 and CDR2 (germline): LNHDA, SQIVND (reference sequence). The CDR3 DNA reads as TGTGCCAGTAGTAGAAGGAGACCCTACGAGCAGTACTTC. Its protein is CASSRRRPYEQYF.

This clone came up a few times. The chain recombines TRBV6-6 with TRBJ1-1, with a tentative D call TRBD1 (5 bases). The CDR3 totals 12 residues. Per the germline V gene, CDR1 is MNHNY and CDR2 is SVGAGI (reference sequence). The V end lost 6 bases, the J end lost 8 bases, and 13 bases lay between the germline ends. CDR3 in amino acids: CASRIQVGEAFF. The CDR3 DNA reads TGTGCCAGCAGAATACAGGTGGGGGAAGCTTTCTTT.